The 17 T cell receptor beta chains below come from one sample, sequenced in a study of T cell responses to AZD1222 COVID-19 vaccine. Produced via immunoSEQ multiplex PCR; TCRdb's table is partial and in-frame only. This table has over 100,000 clones, 87% appearing once. The material was peripheral blood, obtained on day 0 of AZD1222 vaccination. These receptors all stem from an adult in good health.

The chain has TRBV30 and TRBJ2-7, with TRBD1 matching 7 bases. V shed 1 base, J shed 0 bases, and the junction held 6 bases outside the gene matches. The CDR3 runs 15 residues. Germline V gives CDR1 GTSNPN, CDR2 SVGIG (reference sequence). The CDR3 here is CAWSAPSGGSYEQYF. The CDR3 DNA follows: TGTGCCTGGAGTGCCCCGTCAGGGGGCTCCTACGAGCAGTACTTC.

The table lists this clone with a count of one. The chain recombines TRBV28 with TRBJ2-2; 8 nucleotides align to TRBD2. Germline loops: CDR1 MDHEN, CDR2 SYDVKM. V lost 7 bases and J lost 5; bases outside the gene matches: 6. This CDR3 comprises 14 residues. Written as DNA, the CDR3 is TGTGCCAGCACCCTAGGCGGGGGGACCGGGGAGCTGTTTTTT. Translation: CASTLGGGTGELFF.

The CDR3 loop reads CASSGSGLINTGELFF. The DNA for the CDR3 is TGTGCCAGCAGCGGAAGCGGGCTAATTAACACCGGGGAGCTGTTTTTT. This chain connects TRBV27 to TRBJ2-2; a possible D gene is TRBD2 (6 bases). Trimming left V 6 bases short and J 2 bases short, with 16 bases between. The germline CDR1 and CDR2 sequences are MNHEY and SMNVEV (reference sequence). This CDR3 spans 16 amino acids.

The chain employs TRBV6-5 and TRBJ1-1; tentatively, D is TRBD1 (5 bases). V dropped 6 bases and J dropped 3 bases, with 14 bases sitting between them. The length of the CDR3 is 14 residues. Germline CDR1 reads MNHEY; CDR2 reads SVGAGI. CDR3 in amino acids: CASRSGPGYTEAFF. The CDR3 DNA reads as TGTGCCAGCAGGTCGGGACCTGGGTACACTGAAGCTTTCTTT.

The gene calls are TRBV29-1 and TRBJ2-3; TRBD1 matches 7 bases. The CDR3 length is 17 residues. Trimming cost V 3 bases and J 0 bases; bases outside gene matches: 12. Germline V gives CDR1 SQVTM, CDR2 ANQGSEA. CDR3 region: CSVDPSPTGPSTDTQYF. DNA for the CDR3: TGCAGCGTTGACCCCTCCCCGACAGGGCCTAGCACAGATACGCAGTATTTT.

This chain links TRBV4-1 with TRBJ2-1; D is unresolved. Deletions cut 4 bases from V and 5 bases from J, with 6 bases between. The CDR3 runs 12 residues. Germline V CDR1 and CDR2: MGHRA, YSYEKL. The CDR3 loop reads CASSRYNNEQFF. CDR3 sequence (DNA): TGCGCCAGCAGCCGCTACAACAATGAGCAGTTCTTC.

CDR3 loop: CASSLPPGGNGNTIYF. CDR3 coding DNA: TGTGCCAGCAGTCTCCCCCCGGGGGGTAATGGAAACACCATATATTTT. The rearrangement uses TRBV28 and TRBJ1-3, with D perhaps matching TRBD1 (5 bases). This CDR3 has 16 residues. CDR1 MDHEN and CDR2 SYDVKM come from the germline V gene. V lost 5 bases and J lost 3, with 17 bases in between.

This clone was seen a few times. The V call is TRBV2, the J call TRBJ2-1; TRBD1 aligns across 7 bases. CDR3 length equals 12 residues. Germline-derived CDR1 and CDR2 are SNHLY and FYNNEI. V lost 6 bases and J lost 10; bases outside the gene matches: 6. Here the CDR3 DNA reads TGTGCCAGCAGCTCACAGGGGTGGGAGCAGTTCTTC. Protein: CASSSQGWEQFF.

This clone appeared many times. The chain employs TRBV5-4 and TRBJ2-5, with 8 positions matching TRBD1. This CDR3 is built from 14 residues. With V trimmed by 2 bases and J by 1 base, 1 base remained unmatched. Germline V gives CDR1 SGHNT, CDR2 YYREEE (reference sequence). The CDR3 protein is CASSFGQGQETQYF. The CDR3, as DNA: TGTGCCAGCAGCTTTGGACAGGGCCAAGAGACCCAGTACTTC. Variable domain in full (rest from reference TRBV5-4 and TRBJ2-5): ETGVTQSPTHLIKTRGQQVTLRCSSQSGHNTVSWYQQALGQGPQFIFQYYREEENGRGNFPPRFSGLQFPNYSSELNVNALELDDSALYLCASSFGQGQETQYFGPGTRLLVL.

This chain links TRBV6-2 or TRBV6-3 with TRBJ2-5; no definite D call. Germline assignment: CDR1 MNHEY and CDR2 SVGEGT. V lost 6 bases, J lost 4 bases, and 9 bases lay in between. The length of the CDR3 is 12 residues. The CDR3 nucleotides read TGTGCCAGCAGCCGCCGCCTAGAGACCCAGTACTTC. The encoded protein is CASSRRLETQYF.

The rearrangement uses TRBV7-3 and TRBJ2-5, with TRBD2 identical over 8 bases. The CDR3 contains 15 residues. Losses at the gene ends were 1 base for V and 3 bases for J; bases not matched to a gene: 4. The germline V gene has CDR1 SGHTA and CDR2 FQGTGA. The CDR3 region is CASSLMAGGKETQYF. CDR3 in DNA: TGTGCCAGCAGCTTAATGGCGGGAGGAAAAGAGACCCAGTACTTC.

The chain recombines TRBV5-6 with TRBJ2-7, with 7 bases fitting TRBD1. V shed 4 bases and J 6 bases; nucleotides not matched to a gene: 13. Germline lookup yields CDR1 SGHDT and CDR2 YYEEEE. CDR3 length: 15 amino acids. The CDR3 coding sequence is TGTGCCAGCAGCCGTAATCGACAGGGTCAAGGCGAGCAGTACTTC. Protein: CASSRNRQGQGEQYF.

The chain uses TRBV3-1 (or the pseudogene TRBV3-2) and TRBJ2-5, with TRBD2 matching 9 bases. Germline V gene sequence: CDR1 LGHDT, CDR2 YNNKEL (reference sequence). The CDR3 is made up of 15 amino acids. Losses at the gene ends were 4 bases for V and 2 bases for J; bases not matched to a gene: 5. In DNA form, the CDR3 reads TGTGCCAGCAGCCCGAGACTAGCGGATCAAGAGACCCAGTACTTC. Translating it yields CASSPRLADQETQYF.

V is TRBV24-1 and J is TRBJ2-1, with D unresolved. Germline lookup yields CDR1 KGHDR and CDR2 SFDVKD. The CDR3 spans 11 residues. The V gene lost 4 bases and the J gene lost 6 bases, with 3 bases spanning the gap. Written as DNA, the CDR3 is TGTGCCACCAGTGACCGCAATGAGCAGTTCTTC. Amino acid sequence: CATSDRNEQFF.

The chain uses TRBV2 and TRBJ2-5; 10 bases match TRBD2. The germline V gene has CDR1 SNHLY and CDR2 FYNNEI. The length of the CDR3 is 16 residues. The junction had 11 bases not matched to a gene; V was cut back by 6 bases and J by 4 bases. In DNA form, the CDR3 reads TGTGCCAGCAGGAGAGGGGCACTAGCGGGACCAGAGACCCAGTACTTC. This sequence encodes CASRRGALAGPETQYF.

This clone was observed a single time. V gene TRBV7-3 combines with J gene TRBJ1-1; D remains ambiguous. V gave up 2 bases and J gave up 5 bases, with 12 bases separating them. Germline values: CDR1 SGHTA, CDR2 FQGTGA. The CDR3 covers 14 residues. CDR3 sequence reads: CASSLGGFGTEAFF. CDR3 coding DNA: TGTGCCAGCAGCTTAGGTGGGTTCGGGACTGAAGCTTTCTTT.

This chain links TRBV24-1 with TRBJ2-5, with D unresolved. Germline loops: CDR1 KGHDR, CDR2 SFDVKD. The CDR3 totals 14 residues. V lost 5 bases, J lost 5 bases, and 14 bases lay in between. CDR3 in amino acids: CATSAPGPKETQYF. CDR3 sequence (DNA): TGTGCCACCAGTGCACCGGGCCCCAAGGAGACCCAGTACTTC.